This entry lists 17 T cell receptor beta chains sequenced from one sample in a study of shared clonotypes between healthy human individuals (dated by TCRdb to about 2020). Libraries were built with the immunoSEQ multiplex PCR assay. This immuneACCESS table, as held by TCRdb, lists in-frame sequences with V and J called but not all clones. Of the missing ones, under half trace to an unresolved V gene in checked studies; the others have no known cause. For this sample there are about 2.4 million clones; approximately 93% appear just once. The ten largest clones represent more than 0.35% of the sample. The sequencing sample was made of naive CD4+ T cells from PBMCs. The sample's cell subset or site, from its label and the paper: CD45RA+ positively selected. These receptors all stem from a man between 18 and 29 years old in good health. Some clones in this sample may be carry-over from other donors' samples.

The V and J genes are TRBV28 and TRBJ1-4; no reliable D call. Per the germline V gene, CDR1 is MDHEN and CDR2 is SYDVKM. This CDR3 spans 11 amino acids. V was cut by 11 bases and J by 3 bases, with 7 bases left in between. In DNA, the CDR3 is TGTGCCGCAAGGGCTAATGAAAAACTGTTTTTT. It encodes CAARANEKLFF.

This chain joins TRBV27 and TRBJ2-7; D may be TRBD1 or TRBD2 (5 bases each). Germline lookup yields CDR1 MNHEY and CDR2 SMNVEV (reference sequence). CDR3 length: 16 residues. Trimming shortened V by 5 bases and J by 0 bases, and 17 bases separated the two germline ends. The CDR3 DNA reads as TGTGCCAGCAGTGGTTACTATGGGACGGGCTCCTACGAGCAGTACTTC. Amino acid sequence: CASSGYYGTGSYEQYF.

The rearrangement links TRBV7-8 to TRBJ1-1, with 7 bases aligning to TRBD1. The CDR3 is 17 amino acids. V lost 7 bases to trimming and J lost 4 bases; unmatched junction nucleotides: 18. Germline V gene lookup returns CDR1 SGHVS and CDR2 FQNEAQ. The CDR3 DNA sequence: TGTGCCAGCAACCCACAGCCCGGGACAGTAAGAGCCACTGAAGCTTTCTTT. Protein sequence: CASNPQPGTVRATEAFF.

In the case of this clone: Additional DNA sequences in this sample encode the identical CDR3. The chain carries TRBV5-1 and TRBJ2-1, with TRBD2 matching 9 bases. This CDR3 is 16 amino acids long. Germline V lookup: CDR1 SGHRS, CDR2 YFSETQ. V lost 0 bases to trimming and J lost 3 bases; unmatched junction nucleotides: 4. CDR3: CASSLVAGVGYNEQFF. The CDR3 coding sequence is TGCGCCAGCAGCTTGGTAGCGGGAGTCGGCTACAATGAGCAGTTCTTC. The full variable domain, with the rest looked up from reference TRBV5-1 and TRBJ2-1, is KAGVTQTPRYLIKTRGQQVTLSCSPISGHRSVSWYQQTPGQGLQFLFEYFSETQRNKGNFPGRFSGRQFSNSRSEMNVSTLELGDSALYLCASSLVAGVGYNEQFFGPGTRLTVL.

The rearrangement joins TRBV7-3 to TRBJ1-4; D unresolved. The V gene's germline CDR1 is SGHTA and CDR2 FQGTGA. Trimming shortened V by 4 bases and J by 7 bases, and 10 bases separated the two germline ends. There are 13 residues in the CDR3. CDR3 nucleotide sequence: TGTGCCAGCAGCTCCTCCGTGGGTGAAAAACTGTTTTTT. Protein sequence: CASSSSVGEKLFF.

The chain recombines TRBV7-9 with TRBJ2-5; D is unclear. Germline values: CDR1 SEHNR, CDR2 FQNEAQ (reference sequence). V gave up 8 bases and J gave up 2 bases, with 9 bases separating them. The length of the CDR3 is 12 residues. CDR3 in DNA: TGTGCCAGCGGTGGACCTCAAGAGACCCAGTACTTC. Translated: CASGGPQETQYF.

The rearrangement joins TRBV5-1 to TRBJ2-1; either TRBD1 or TRBD2 may supply D (5 bases each). CDR1 and CDR2 (germline): SGHRS, YFSETQ. V lost 3 bases and J lost 8, with 24 bases in between. This CDR3 is 17 amino acids long. This CDR3 is CASSYQTGLGDPDEQFF. The CDR3 DNA reads as TGCGCCAGCAGCTACCAAACCGGGCTTGGGGACCCCGATGAGCAGTTCTTC.

The chain combines TRBV28 with TRBJ1-5; 8 bases fit TRBD1. V shed 10 bases, J shed 3 bases, and the junction held 11 bases outside the gene matches. Germline CDR1 and CDR2: MDHEN and SYDVKM. CDR3 length: 15 amino acids. The CDR3 loop reads CAISVGQGFNQPQHF. The CDR3 DNA reads TGTGCCATCTCAGTAGGACAGGGTTTCAATCAGCCCCAGCATTTT.

The chain carries TRBV28 and TRBJ2-7, with D perhaps matching TRBD2 (5 bases). CDR3 length: 15 amino acids. The germline gives CDR1 MDHEN, CDR2 SYDVKM. Trimming pared 6 bases from V and 0 bases from J, leaving 15 bases between. The CDR3 spells CASRVSPGSSYEQYF. CDR3 nucleotides: TGTGCCAGCAGGGTATCTCCTGGGAGCTCCTACGAGCAGTACTTC.

This clone has only one observation. The same CDR3 is also encoded by other DNA sequences in this sample. V and J are TRBV5-1 and TRBJ2-7, with TRBD1 identical over 12 bases. The J segment lost 5 bases and the V segment lost 4 bases, leaving 4 bases of the junction unmatched. The germline V gene encodes CDR1 SGHRS and CDR2 YFSETQ. The CDR3 is 14 residues long. DNA for the CDR3: TGCGCCAGCAGCCAAGGGACAGGGGGCAACGAGCAGTACTTC. Protein product: CASSQGTGGNEQYF.

The genes are TRBV6-5 and TRBJ2-7; TRBD2 might be the D (5 bases). Germline V gene sequence: CDR1 MNHEY, CDR2 SVGAGI. This CDR3 has 15 amino acids. The ends were cut back, 2 bases at V and 1 base at J, with 12 bases in the middle. The CDR3 here is CASSYARAESYEQYF. CDR3 nucleotides: TGTGCCAGCAGTTACGCCAGAGCGGAATCCTACGAGCAGTACTTC.

This clone was observed once. The chain combines TRBV5-4 with TRBJ2-3; D is unresolved. The CDR3 is 14 residues long. Germline CDR1 is SGHNT and CDR2 is YYREEE (reference sequence). V was shortened by 3 bases and J by 2 bases, with 10 bases between the two germline ends. This CDR3 reads CASSWELATDTQYF. The DNA of the CDR3 is TGTGCCAGCAGCTGGGAACTGGCCACAGATACGCAGTATTTT.

The CDR3 DNA reads as TGTGCCAGCAGCTCCGGGACAGGGTCCTACAATGAGCAGTTCTTC. It codes for CASSSGTGSYNEQFF. The J gene is TRBJ2-1, the V gene TRBV11-3; 9 nucleotides line up with TRBD1. Germline lookup yields CDR1 SGHNT and CDR2 YENEEA. The V segment lost 4 bases and the J segment 1 base; nucleotides outside the gene matches: 2. The CDR3 is 15 residues long.

The chain combines TRBV4-3 with TRBJ2-5; maybe TRBD1 (6 bases). Germline-derived CDR1 and CDR2 are LGHNA and YSLEER. This CDR3 region has 14 residues. V lost 1 base to trimming and J lost 4 bases, with 10 bases between them. This CDR3 reads CASSQVFRGETQYF. The CDR3 DNA reads TGCGCCAGCAGCCAAGTCTTCAGGGGAGAGACCCAGTACTTC.

This sequence joins TRBV7-2 and TRBJ2-6, with D possibly TRBD2 on 6 matching bases. V shed 5 bases and J shed 0 bases, with 8 bases lying between them. This CDR3 has 15 residues. Germline CDR1 reads SGHTA; CDR2 reads FQGNSA. CDR3 in DNA: TGTGCCAGCAGCCGGAGGGTCTCTGGGGCCAACGTCCTGACTTTC. Translating it yields CASSRRVSGANVLTF.

V and J are TRBV7-9 and TRBJ2-7, with 7 bases identical to TRBD1. The CDR3 runs to 16 residues. The trim removed 0 bases at V and 3 bases at J, leaving 8 bases unmatched. The germline V gene encodes CDR1 SEHNR and CDR2 FQNEAQ (reference sequence). CDR3 in amino acids: CASSLAHRGLGYEQYF. The CDR3, as DNA: TGTGCCAGCAGCTTAGCGCATAGGGGGCTCGGCTACGAGCAGTACTTC.

This clone has just one count. The chain recombines TRBV5-1 with TRBJ2-2; 9 nucleotides align to TRBD1. Looked up from germline, CDR1 is SGHRS and CDR2 is YFSETQ. Trimming at V came to 4 bases and at J to 4 bases, leaving 8 bases not matched to a gene. The CDR3 has 16 residues. CDR3 sequence reads: CASSEPGQGRTGELFF. CDR3 DNA sequence: TGCGCCAGCAGCGAGCCGGGACAGGGCCGCACCGGGGAGCTGTTTTTT.